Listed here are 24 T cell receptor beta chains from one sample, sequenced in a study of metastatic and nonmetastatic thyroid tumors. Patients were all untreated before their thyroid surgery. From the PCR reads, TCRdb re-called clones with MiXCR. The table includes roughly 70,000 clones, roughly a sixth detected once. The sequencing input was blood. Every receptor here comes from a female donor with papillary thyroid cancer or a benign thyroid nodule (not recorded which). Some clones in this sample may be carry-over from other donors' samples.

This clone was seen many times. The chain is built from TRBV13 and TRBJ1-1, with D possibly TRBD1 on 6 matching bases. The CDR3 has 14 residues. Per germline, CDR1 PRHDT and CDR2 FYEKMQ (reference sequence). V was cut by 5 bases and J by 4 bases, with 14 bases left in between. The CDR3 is CASSQTEGVTEAFF. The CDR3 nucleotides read TGTGCCAGCAGCCAAACTGAGGGGGTCACTGAAGCTTTCTTT.

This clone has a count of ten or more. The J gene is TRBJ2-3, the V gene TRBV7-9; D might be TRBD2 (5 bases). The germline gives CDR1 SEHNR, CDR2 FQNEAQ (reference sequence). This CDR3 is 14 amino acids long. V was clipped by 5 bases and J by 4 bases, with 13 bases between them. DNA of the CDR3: TGTGCCAGCAGCCTTAGCGTGGCCGCAGATACGCAGTATTTT. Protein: CASSLSVAADTQYF.

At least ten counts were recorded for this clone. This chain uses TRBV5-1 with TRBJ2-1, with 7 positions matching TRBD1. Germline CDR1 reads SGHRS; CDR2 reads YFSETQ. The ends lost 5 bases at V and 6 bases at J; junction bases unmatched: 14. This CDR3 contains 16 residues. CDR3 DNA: TGCGCCAGCAGTTCTGGAACACAGGGGATGTTCAATGAGCAGTTCTTC. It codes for CASSSGTQGMFNEQFF.

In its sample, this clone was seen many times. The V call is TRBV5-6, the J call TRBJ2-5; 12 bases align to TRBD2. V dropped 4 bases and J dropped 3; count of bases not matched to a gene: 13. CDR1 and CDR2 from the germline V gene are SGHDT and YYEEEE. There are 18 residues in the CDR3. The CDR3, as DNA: TGTGCCAGCAGCCAAAGTGGGCTAGCGGGAGGGAGGGAAGAGACCCAGTACTTC. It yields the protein CASSQSGLAGGREETQYF.

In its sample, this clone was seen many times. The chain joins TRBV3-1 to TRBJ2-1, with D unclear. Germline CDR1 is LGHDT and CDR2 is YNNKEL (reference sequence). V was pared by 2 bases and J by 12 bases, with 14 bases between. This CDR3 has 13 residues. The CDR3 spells CASSQRPSPSQFF. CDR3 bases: TGTGCCAGCAGCCAAAGGCCTTCCCCGTCGCAGTTCTTC.

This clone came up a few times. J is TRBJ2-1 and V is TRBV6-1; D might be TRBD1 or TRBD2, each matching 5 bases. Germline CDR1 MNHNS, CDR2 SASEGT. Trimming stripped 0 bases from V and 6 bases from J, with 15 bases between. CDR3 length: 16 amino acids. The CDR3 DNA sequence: TGTGCCAGCAGTGAAGCGGTCGGGGCTAGTCGCAATGAGCAGTTCTTC. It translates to CASSEAVGASRNEQFF.

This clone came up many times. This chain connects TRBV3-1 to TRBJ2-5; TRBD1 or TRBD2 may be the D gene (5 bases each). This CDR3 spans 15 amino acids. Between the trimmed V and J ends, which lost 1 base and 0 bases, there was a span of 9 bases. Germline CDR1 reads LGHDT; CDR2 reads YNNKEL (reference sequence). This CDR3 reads CASSQGDGYQETQYF. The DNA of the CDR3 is TGTGCCAGCAGCCAAGGGGACGGGTACCAAGAGACCCAGTACTTC.

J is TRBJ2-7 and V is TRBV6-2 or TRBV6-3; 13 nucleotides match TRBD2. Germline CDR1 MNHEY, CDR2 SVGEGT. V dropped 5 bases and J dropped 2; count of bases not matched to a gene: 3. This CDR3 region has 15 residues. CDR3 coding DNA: TGTGCCAGCAGTCCCGGGACTAGCGGGACCTACGAGCAGTACTTC. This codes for CASSPGTSGTYEQYF.

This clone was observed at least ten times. The CDR3 DNA reads TGTGCCAGCAGCCTGAACACCGGGGAGCTGTTTTTT. This gives the protein CASSLNTGELFF. V gene TRBV3-1 combines with J gene TRBJ2-2; the D is unclear. The V end was cut by 4 bases, the J end by 1 base, with 1 base between. The CDR3 has 12 amino acids. Germline CDR1 reads LGHDT; CDR2 reads YNNKEL (reference sequence). Full variable domain (rest looked up from reference TRBV3-1 and TRBJ2-2): DTAVSQTPKYLVTQMGNDKSIKCEQNLGHDTMYWYKQDSKKFLKIMFSYNNKELIINETVPNRFSPKSPDKAHLNLHINSLELGDSAVYFCASSLNTGELFFGEGSRLTVL.

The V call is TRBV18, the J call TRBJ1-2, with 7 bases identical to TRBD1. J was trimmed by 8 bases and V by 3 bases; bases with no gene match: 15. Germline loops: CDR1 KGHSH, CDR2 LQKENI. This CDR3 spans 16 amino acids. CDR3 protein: CASSPYRDREAQGYTF. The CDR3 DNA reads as TGTGCCAGCTCACCGTACCGGGACAGAGAAGCGCAGGGCTACACCTTC.

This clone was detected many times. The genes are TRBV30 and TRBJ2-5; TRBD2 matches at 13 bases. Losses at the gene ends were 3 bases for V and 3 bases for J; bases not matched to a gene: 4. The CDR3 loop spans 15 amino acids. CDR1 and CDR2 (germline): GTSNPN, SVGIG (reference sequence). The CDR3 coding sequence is TGTGCCTGGAGCGCCGGACTAGCGGGAGAAGAGACCCAGTACTTC. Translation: CAWSAGLAGEETQYF.

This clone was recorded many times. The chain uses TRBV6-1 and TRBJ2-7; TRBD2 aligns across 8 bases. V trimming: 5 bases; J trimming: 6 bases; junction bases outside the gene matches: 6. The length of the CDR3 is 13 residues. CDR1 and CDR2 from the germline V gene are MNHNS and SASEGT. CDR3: CASSPGLGPEQYF. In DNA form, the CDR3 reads TGTGCCAGCAGTCCGGGACTAGGACCCGAGCAGTACTTC.

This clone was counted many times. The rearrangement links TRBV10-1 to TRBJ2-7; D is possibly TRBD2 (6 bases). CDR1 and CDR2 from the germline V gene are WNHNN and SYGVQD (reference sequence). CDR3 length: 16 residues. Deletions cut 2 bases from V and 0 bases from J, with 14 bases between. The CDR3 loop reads CASSENVAGSSYEQYF. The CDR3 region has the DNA TGCGCCAGCAGTGAGAACGTCGCGGGGAGCTCCTACGAGCAGTACTTC.

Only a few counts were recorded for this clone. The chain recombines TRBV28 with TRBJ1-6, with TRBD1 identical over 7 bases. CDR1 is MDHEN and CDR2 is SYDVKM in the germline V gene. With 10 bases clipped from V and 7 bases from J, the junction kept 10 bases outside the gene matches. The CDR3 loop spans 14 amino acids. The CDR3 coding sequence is TGTGCCACCATACAGGGGTCGGGGAATTCACCCCTCCACTTT. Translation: CATIQGSGNSPLHF.

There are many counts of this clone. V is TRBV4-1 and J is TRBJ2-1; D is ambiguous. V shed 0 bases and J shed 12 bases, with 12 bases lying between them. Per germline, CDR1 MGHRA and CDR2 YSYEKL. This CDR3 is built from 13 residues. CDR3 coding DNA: TGCGCCAGCAGCCAAGATGGACGGGCTACGCAGTTCTTC. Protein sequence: CASSQDGRATQFF.

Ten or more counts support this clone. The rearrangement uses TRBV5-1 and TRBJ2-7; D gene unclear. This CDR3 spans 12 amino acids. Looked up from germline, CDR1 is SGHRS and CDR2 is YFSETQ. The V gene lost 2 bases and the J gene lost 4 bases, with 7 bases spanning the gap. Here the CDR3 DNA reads TGCGCCAGCAGCTTATTCGCATACGAGCAGTACTTC. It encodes CASSLFAYEQYF.

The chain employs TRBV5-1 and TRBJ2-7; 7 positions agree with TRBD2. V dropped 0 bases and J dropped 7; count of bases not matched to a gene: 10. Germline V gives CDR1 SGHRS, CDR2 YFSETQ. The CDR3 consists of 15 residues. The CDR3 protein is CASSLGGVRAGEQYF. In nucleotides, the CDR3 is TGCGCCAGCAGCTTGGGCGGCGTTAGAGCGGGAGAGCAGTACTTC. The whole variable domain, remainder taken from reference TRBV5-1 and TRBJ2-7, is KAGVTQTPRYLIKTRGQQVTLSCSPISGHRSVSWYQQTPGQGLQFLFEYFSETQRNKGNFPGRFSGRQFSNSRSEMNVSTLELGDSALYLCASSLGGVRAGEQYFGPGTRLTVT.

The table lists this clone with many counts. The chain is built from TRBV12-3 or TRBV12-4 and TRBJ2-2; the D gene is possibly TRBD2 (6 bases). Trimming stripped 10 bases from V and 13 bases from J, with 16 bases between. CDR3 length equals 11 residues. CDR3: CAIPQEGVLFF. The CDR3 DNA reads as TGTGCCATTCCCCAGGAGGGCGTGCTGTTTTTT.

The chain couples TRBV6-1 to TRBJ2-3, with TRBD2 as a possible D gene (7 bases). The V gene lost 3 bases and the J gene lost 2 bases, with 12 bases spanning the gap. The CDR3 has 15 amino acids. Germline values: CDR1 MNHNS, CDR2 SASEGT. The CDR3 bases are TGTGCCAGCAGTGAGGGGGGGGGCCCCACAGATACGCAGTATTTT. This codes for CASSEGGGPTDTQYF.

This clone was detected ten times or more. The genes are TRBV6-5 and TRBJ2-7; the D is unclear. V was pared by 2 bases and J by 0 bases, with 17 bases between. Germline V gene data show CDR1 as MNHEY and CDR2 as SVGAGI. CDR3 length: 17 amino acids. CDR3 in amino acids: CASSYRALAESSYEQYF. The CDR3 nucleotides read TGTGCCAGCAGTTACAGGGCCCTGGCGGAGAGCTCCTACGAGCAGTACTTC.

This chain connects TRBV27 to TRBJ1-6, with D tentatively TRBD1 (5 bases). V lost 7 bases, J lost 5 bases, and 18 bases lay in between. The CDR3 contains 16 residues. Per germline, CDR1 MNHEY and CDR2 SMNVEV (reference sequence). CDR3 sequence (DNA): TGTGCCAGCACCCCCAGGGTGAGGTGGAATAATTCACCCCTCCACTTT. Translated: CASTPRVRWNNSPLHF.

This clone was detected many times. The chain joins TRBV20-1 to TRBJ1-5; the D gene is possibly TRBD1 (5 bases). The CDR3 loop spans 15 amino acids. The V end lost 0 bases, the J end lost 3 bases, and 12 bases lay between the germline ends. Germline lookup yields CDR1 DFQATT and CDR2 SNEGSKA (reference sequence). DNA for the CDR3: TGCAGTGCTAGAGATTTAGCCAGGGTCAATCAGCCCCAGCATTTT. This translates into CSARDLARVNQPQHF.

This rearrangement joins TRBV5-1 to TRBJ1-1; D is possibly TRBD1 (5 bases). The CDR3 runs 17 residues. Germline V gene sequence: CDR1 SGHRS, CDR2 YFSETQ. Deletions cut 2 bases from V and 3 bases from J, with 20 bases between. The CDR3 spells CASSFGAGGRRDTEAFF. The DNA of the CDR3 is TGCGCCAGCAGCTTCGGGGCGGGAGGCAGACGGGACACTGAAGCTTTCTTT.

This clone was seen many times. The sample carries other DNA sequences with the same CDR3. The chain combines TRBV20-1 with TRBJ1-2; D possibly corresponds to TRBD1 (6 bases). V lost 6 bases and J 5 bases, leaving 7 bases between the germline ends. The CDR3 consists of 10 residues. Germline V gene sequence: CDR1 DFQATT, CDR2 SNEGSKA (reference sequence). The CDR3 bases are TGCAGTGCCACAGGGTATGGCTACACCTTC. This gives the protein CSATGYGYTF.